The T cell receptor (beta chain) described here comes from a study of shared clonotypes between healthy human individuals. Findings and limits, study-wide: Sampling covered blood only; tissue repertoires likely differ.

Deep-level assay runs were performed. Produced via immunoSEQ multiplex PCR; TCRdb's table is partial and in-frame only. The sample includes fewer than 650,000 clones, about 82% of them seen just once. As concerns this clone: Antigen: not known.

This CDR3 is 15 amino acids long. The junction had 9 bases not matched to a gene; V was cut back by 7 bases and J by 3 bases. The germline gives CDR1 MDHEN, CDR2 SYDVKM. This receptor was obtained from a woman aged 40 to 50 in good health. Some clones in this sample may be carry-over from other donors' samples. This chain connects TRBV28 to TRBJ2-3; 8 positions agree with TRBD2. The sample was PBMCs. The DNA of the CDR3 is TGTGCCAGCACAATAACTAGCGGAGATACAGATACGCAGTATTTT. Translating it yields CASTITSGDTDTQYF.